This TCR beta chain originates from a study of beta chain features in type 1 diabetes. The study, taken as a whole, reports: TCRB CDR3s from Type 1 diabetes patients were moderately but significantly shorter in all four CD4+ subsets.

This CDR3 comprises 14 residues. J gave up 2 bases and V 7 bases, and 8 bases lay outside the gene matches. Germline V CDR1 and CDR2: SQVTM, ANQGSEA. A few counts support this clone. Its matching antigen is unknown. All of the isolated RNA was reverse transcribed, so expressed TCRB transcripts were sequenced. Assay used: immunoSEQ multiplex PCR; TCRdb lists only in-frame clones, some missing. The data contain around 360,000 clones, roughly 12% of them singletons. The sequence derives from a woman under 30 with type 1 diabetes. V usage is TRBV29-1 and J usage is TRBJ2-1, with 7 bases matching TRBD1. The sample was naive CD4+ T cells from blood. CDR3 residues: CSGRQGRPYNEQFF. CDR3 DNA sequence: TGCAGCGGCAGACAGGGACGCCCCTACAATGAGCAGTTCTTC.